The 31 T cell receptor beta chains reported below all come from one sample, sequenced in a study of PD-1 and CTLA-4 blockade in melanoma. The assay was immunoSEQ multiplex PCR, and TCRdb's table has in-frame clones only and misses some. The table records about 15,000 clones, approximately 63% of them present only once. Material: CD8+ T cells from peripheral blood, obtained from a patient given anti-PD-1 treatment. Receptor source: a human donor with melanoma.

The V and J genes are TRBV4-2 and TRBJ1-2, with unresolved D. Germline assignment: CDR1 LGHNA and CDR2 YNFKEQ. Trimming stripped 7 bases from V and 6 bases from J, with 18 bases between. There are 14 residues in the CDR3. The CDR3 loop reads CASKYPGVLDGYTF. CDR3 coding DNA: TGTGCCAGCAAATACCCAGGAGTCTTAGATGGCTACACCTTC.

The chain links TRBV6-5 to TRBJ2-7, with 8 nucleotides matching TRBD1. V was pared by 6 bases and J by 4 bases, with 5 bases of the junction left unmatched. The CDR3 consists of 13 residues. The germline V gene has CDR1 MNHEY and CDR2 SVGAGI. CDR3 region: CASSFDRGYEQYF. CDR3 bases: TGTGCCAGCAGCTTCGACAGGGGATACGAGCAGTACTTC.

The chain couples TRBV11-2 to TRBJ2-1, with 9 nucleotides matching TRBD1. There are 15 residues in the CDR3. V lost 3 bases to trimming and J lost 7 bases; unmatched junction nucleotides: 7. The germline gives CDR1 SGHAT, CDR2 FQNNGV. This chain's CDR3 is CASSLGQGYVNEQFF. CDR3 in DNA: TGTGCCAGCAGCTTGGGACAGGGTTACGTTAATGAGCAGTTCTTC.

The chain carries TRBV6-5 and TRBJ1-1; D gene uncertain. This CDR3 is built from 12 residues. CDR1 and CDR2 from the germline V gene are MNHEY and SVGAGI. V was clipped by 6 bases and J by 1 base, with 6 bases between them. The CDR3 sequence is CASRLGNTEAFF. In DNA form, the CDR3 reads TGTGCCAGCAGGTTGGGGAACACTGAAGCTTTCTTT.

For the CDR3, the DNA is TGTGCCACCAGCAGAGAGGGGAATACAGGGGATGCTCAGCCCCAGCATTTT. Residues: CATSREGNTGDAQPQHF. V gene TRBV15 combines with J gene TRBJ1-5; 7 bases align to TRBD1. The germline V gene has CDR1 LNHNV and CDR2 YYDKDF (reference sequence). The CDR3 extends over 17 amino acids. Trimming at V came to 0 bases and at J to 6 bases, leaving 11 bases not matched to a gene.

J is TRBJ1-2 and V is TRBV6-1, with 7 bases aligning to TRBD1. Germline CDR1 and CDR2: MNHNS and SASEGT. With 3 bases clipped from V and 4 bases from J, the junction kept 17 bases outside the gene matches. This CDR3 is built from 18 residues. CDR3: CASSDPQPLPGQTYGYTF. The CDR3 coding sequence is TGTGCCAGCAGTGATCCGCAACCGCTTCCGGGACAGACCTATGGCTACACCTTC.

This chain connects TRBV11-2 to TRBJ2-7; D gene uncertain. Per the germline V gene, CDR1 is SGHAT and CDR2 is FQNNGV. The V gene lost 5 bases and the J gene lost 0 bases, with 5 bases spanning the gap. The CDR3 consists of 12 residues. This CDR3 reads CASSVYSYEQYF. In nucleotides, the CDR3 is TGTGCCAGCAGCGTATACTCCTACGAGCAGTACTTC.

This chain links TRBV27 with TRBJ2-2; no firm D call. This CDR3 is 12 amino acids long. CDR1 is MNHEY, CDR2 SMNVEV, per germline (reference sequence). V lost 3 bases, J lost 3 bases, and 2 bases lay in between. The CDR3 loop is CASSFDTGELFF. The CDR3 nucleotides read TGTGCCAGCAGTTTTGACACCGGGGAGCTGTTTTTT.

The CDR3 protein is CASSERAPGGFDEQFF. The CDR3 bases are TGTGCCAGCAGTGAAAGAGCCCCAGGGGGCTTCGATGAGCAGTTCTTC. This chain connects TRBV6-1 to TRBJ2-1; TRBD1 matches at 8 bases. Per the germline V gene, CDR1 is MNHNS and CDR2 is SASEGT. Trimming cost V 2 bases and J 8 bases; bases outside gene matches: 11. The CDR3 contains 16 residues.

This clone qualifies as medium-sized (0.01 to 0.1%). This chain joins TRBV28 and TRBJ1-6; possibly TRBD1 for D (6 bases). Trimming pared 6 bases from V and 8 bases from J, leaving 14 bases between. Germline V lookup: CDR1 MDHEN, CDR2 SYDVKM. The CDR3 totals 14 residues. CDR3 loop: CASRKTGSDSPLHF. Written as DNA, the CDR3 is TGTGCCAGCAGGAAAACAGGGTCGGATTCACCCCTCCACTTT.

This rearrangement joins TRBV19 to TRBJ2-2; 11 positions match TRBD2. Germline V gene lookup returns CDR1 LNHDA and CDR2 SQIVND (reference sequence). With 3 bases clipped from V and 4 bases from J, the junction kept 7 bases outside the gene matches. CDR3 length: 17 amino acids. CDR3 in DNA: TGTGCCAGTAGTATTAGCACTAGCGGGAGTGTCACCGGGGAGCTGTTTTTT. It yields the protein CASSISTSGSVTGELFF.

By share, this clone ranks as medium-sized. The chain uses TRBV4-2 and TRBJ1-5; the match to TRBD1 covers 9 bases. The length of the CDR3 is 18 residues. Germline CDR1 and CDR2: LGHNA and YNFKEQ. The V and J ends lost 3 bases and 4 bases, in that order; junction bases with no gene match: 13. The CDR3 is CASSHPTGGLNPNQPQHF. The CDR3 DNA follows: TGTGCCAGCAGCCATCCCACAGGGGGCCTAAATCCTAATCAGCCCCAGCATTTT.

The chain links TRBV5-6 to TRBJ1-6, with TRBD1 identical over 7 bases. The CDR3 spans 17 residues. Trimming cost V 2 bases and J 0 bases; bases outside gene matches: 5. Looked up from germline, CDR1 is SGHDT and CDR2 is YYEEEE. CDR3 DNA sequence: TGTGCCAGCAGCTTTGTGGGACAGAGCTCCTATAATTCACCCCTCCACTTT. It is translated as CASSFVGQSSYNSPLHF.

The genes are TRBV2 and TRBJ2-4; D not resolved. CDR1 is SNHLY and CDR2 is FYNNEI in the germline V gene. V shed 4 bases and J shed 7 bases, with 11 bases lying between them. This CDR3 has 13 residues. This chain's CDR3 is CASSGISGNIQYF. DNA for the CDR3: TGTGCCAGCAGTGGTATTTCGGGTAACATTCAGTACTTC. Full variable domain (missing parts from reference TRBV2 and TRBJ2-4): EPEVTQTPSHQVTQMGQEVILRCVPISNHLYFYWYRQILGQKVEFLVSFYNNEISEKSEIFDDQFSVERPDGSNFTLKIRSTKLEDSAMYFCASSGISGNIQYFGAGTRLSVL.

The J gene is TRBJ2-2, the V gene TRBV2; tentatively, D is TRBD1 or TRBD2 (5 bases each). The CDR3 is 15 residues long. The V and J ends lost 6 bases and 2 bases respectively, with 13 bases between them. Per germline, CDR1 SNHLY and CDR2 FYNNEI. This CDR3 reads CASRTGTDNTGELFF. CDR3 nucleotides: TGTGCCAGCAGAACCGGGACGGATAACACCGGGGAGCTGTTTTTT. Complete variable domain (other parts from reference TRBV2 and TRBJ2-2): EPEVTQTPSHQVTQMGQEVILRCVPISNHLYFYWYRQILGQKVEFLVSFYNNEISEKSEIFDDQFSVERPDGSNFTLKIRSTKLEDSAMYFCASRTGTDNTGELFFGEGSRLTVL.

DNA for the CDR3: TGTGCCAGCAGCCAAACACGGGAGAAGATTGAGCAGTTCTTC. The encoded protein is CASSQTREKIEQFF. The chain employs TRBV3-1 (or the pseudogene TRBV3-2) and TRBJ2-1, with a tentative D call TRBD2 (6 bases). Trimming stripped 2 bases from V and 9 bases from J, with 14 bases between. Germline V gene sequence: CDR1 LGHDT, CDR2 YNNKEL (reference sequence). The CDR3 runs to 14 residues.

The J gene is TRBJ2-6, the V gene TRBV27; TRBD2 matches 7 bases. The CDR3 contains 19 residues. Germline CDR1 reads MNHEY; CDR2 reads SMNVEV (reference sequence). Unmatched junction bases numbered 13, after V lost 4 bases and J lost 1 base. The DNA of the CDR3 is TGTGCCAGCAGTTCCCCCCGGGGGGAGAAGAGATCTGGGGCCAACGTCCTGACTTTC. This translates into CASSSPRGEKRSGANVLTF.

The genes are TRBV7-2 and TRBJ2-7, with a possible D match to TRBD1 (5 bases). This CDR3 is built from 15 residues. The germline V and J ends were trimmed by 3 bases and 2 bases, with 14 bases remaining between them. CDR1 SGHTA and CDR2 FQGNSA come from the germline V gene. For the CDR3, the DNA is TGTGCCAGCAGCTTTGACAGCCTTGAACCCTACGAGCAGTACTTC. Translation: CASSFDSLEPYEQYF.

This chain links TRBV27 with TRBJ2-1, with 12 bases matching TRBD2. The CDR3 runs 16 residues. Germline CDR1 reads MNHEY; CDR2 reads SMNVEV (reference sequence). Germline trimming cut 5 bases from V and 2 bases from J; bases unmatched to any gene: 4. CDR3 DNA sequence: TGTGCCAGCAGTCCTCGGACTAGCGGGACCTACAATGAGCAGTTCTTC. Translated, it gives CASSPRTSGTYNEQFF.

The genes are TRBV27 and TRBJ1-1, with 10 positions matching TRBD1. Trimming at V came to 3 bases and at J to 3 bases, leaving 4 bases not matched to a gene. Germline-derived CDR1 and CDR2 are MNHEY and SMNVEV (reference sequence). The CDR3 totals 15 residues. The CDR3 sequence is CASSFLGQGDTEAFF. CDR3 bases: TGTGCCAGCAGTTTTCTAGGACAGGGGGACACTGAAGCTTTCTTT.

This sequence joins TRBV11-3 and TRBJ1-6; possible D gene TRBD1, 5 bases. This CDR3 contains 14 residues. Germline V gene sequence: CDR1 SGHNT, CDR2 YENEEA. V shed 2 bases and J shed 10 bases, with 12 bases lying between them. CDR3 DNA: TGTGCCAGCAGCTTAAGGGGCCTAGGCTCACCCCTCCACTTT. It is translated as CASSLRGLGSPLHF.

The J gene is TRBJ1-2, the V gene TRBV7-9, with D maybe TRBD1 (6 bases). The germline V gene encodes CDR1 SEHNR and CDR2 FQNEAQ (reference sequence). V gave up 5 bases and J gave up 7 bases, with 29 bases separating them. The CDR3 extends over 18 amino acids. CDR3 bases: TGTGCCAGCAGCCCAGTTACGGGCAGGGGCGAAGGAACTAGTGGCTACACCTTC. This gives the protein CASSPVTGRGEGTSGYTF.

The rearrangement links TRBV6-5 to TRBJ2-7, with D perhaps TRBD1 (6 bases). V was shortened by 5 bases and J by 0 bases, with 8 bases between the two germline ends. This CDR3 contains 13 residues. Germline V gene sequence: CDR1 MNHEY, CDR2 SVGAGI. CDR3 sequence reads: CASSQGYSYEQYF. The DNA for the CDR3 is TGTGCCAGCAGTCAGGGGTACTCCTACGAGCAGTACTTC.

This sequence joins TRBV12-3 or TRBV12-4 and TRBJ2-7; D unclear. V shed 2 bases and J shed 2 bases, with 7 bases lying between them. This CDR3 comprises 13 residues. CDR3: CASSLSQTYEQYF. CDR3 sequence (DNA): TGTGCCAGCAGTTTAAGCCAGACCTACGAGCAGTACTTC.

CDR3 bases: TGTGCCATCAGTGAGTCGTCGGACGAGCAGTACTTC. Translation gives CAISESSDEQYF. J is TRBJ2-7 and V is TRBV10-3, with unresolved D. Germline V gives CDR1 ENHRY, CDR2 SYGVKD. The CDR3 totals 12 residues. Trimming left V 0 bases short and J 5 bases short, with 5 bases between.

The gene calls are TRBV27 and TRBJ2-7, with D perhaps matching TRBD1 or TRBD2 (5 bases each). Trimming cost V 5 bases and J 1 base, with 18 bases left between them. CDR1 and CDR2 (germline): MNHEY, SMNVEV (reference sequence). CDR3 length: 16 amino acids. As DNA, the CDR3 is TGTGCCAGCAGTCCCCGATCCGAGGGACGTTCCTACGAGCAGTACTTC. Amino acid sequence: CASSPRSEGRSYEQYF.

The chain uses TRBV5-6 and TRBJ2-7; TRBD1 agrees at 10 bases. The CDR3 loop spans 14 amino acids. Germline lookup yields CDR1 SGHDT and CDR2 YYEEEE. J gave up 2 bases and V 3 bases, and 2 bases lay outside the gene matches. The DNA of the CDR3 is TGTGCCAGCAGCTCCGGACAGGGGGCCTACGAGCAGTACTTC. It specifies CASSSGQGAYEQYF.

V is TRBV15 and J is TRBJ2-3, with D hard to call. CDR1 and CDR2 (germline): LNHNV, YYDKDF (reference sequence). Trimming removed 6 bases at V and 2 bases at J, with 9 bases between. This CDR3 has 13 amino acids. CDR3 bases: TGTGCCACCAGGGTCCCCGTCACAGATACGCAGTATTTT. Translating gives CATRVPVTDTQYF.

The V call is TRBV2, the J call TRBJ2-3; 10 bases align to TRBD2. With 10 bases clipped from V and 10 bases from J, the junction kept 5 bases outside the gene matches. The CDR3 covers 11 residues. In germline, CDR1 is SNHLY, CDR2 FYNNEI. The CDR3 DNA follows: TGTGCCACCGTCCTAGCGGGGGCGCAGTATTTT. Protein sequence: CATVLAGAQYF.

The chain joins TRBV14 to TRBJ1-1; weak D call: TRBD1 (6 bases). The germline V and J ends were trimmed by 2 bases and 0 bases, with 10 bases remaining between them. The CDR3 has 15 amino acids. CDR1 and CDR2 (germline): SGHDN, FVKESK. The chain's CDR3 is CASSQLGHLNTEAFF. The CDR3 bases are TGTGCCAGCAGCCAATTGGGACACCTGAACACTGAAGCTTTCTTT. The variable domain in full, with the rest retrieved from reference TRBV14 and TRBJ1-1, is EAGVTQFPSHSVIEKGQTVTLRCDPISGHDNLYWYRRVMGKEIKFLLHFVKESKQDESGMPNNRFLAERTGGTYSTLKVQPAELEDSGVYFCASSQLGHLNTEAFFGQGTRLTVV.

V gene TRBV19 combines with J gene TRBJ1-2, with D perhaps TRBD1 (6 bases). The CDR3 extends over 14 amino acids. V lost 2 bases and J lost 4, with 11 bases in between. Germline V lookup: CDR1 LNHDA, CDR2 SQIVND (reference sequence). DNA of the CDR3: TGTGCCAGTAGTATACCCCAGGGGAGCTATGGCTACACCTTC. It is translated as CASSIPQGSYGYTF.